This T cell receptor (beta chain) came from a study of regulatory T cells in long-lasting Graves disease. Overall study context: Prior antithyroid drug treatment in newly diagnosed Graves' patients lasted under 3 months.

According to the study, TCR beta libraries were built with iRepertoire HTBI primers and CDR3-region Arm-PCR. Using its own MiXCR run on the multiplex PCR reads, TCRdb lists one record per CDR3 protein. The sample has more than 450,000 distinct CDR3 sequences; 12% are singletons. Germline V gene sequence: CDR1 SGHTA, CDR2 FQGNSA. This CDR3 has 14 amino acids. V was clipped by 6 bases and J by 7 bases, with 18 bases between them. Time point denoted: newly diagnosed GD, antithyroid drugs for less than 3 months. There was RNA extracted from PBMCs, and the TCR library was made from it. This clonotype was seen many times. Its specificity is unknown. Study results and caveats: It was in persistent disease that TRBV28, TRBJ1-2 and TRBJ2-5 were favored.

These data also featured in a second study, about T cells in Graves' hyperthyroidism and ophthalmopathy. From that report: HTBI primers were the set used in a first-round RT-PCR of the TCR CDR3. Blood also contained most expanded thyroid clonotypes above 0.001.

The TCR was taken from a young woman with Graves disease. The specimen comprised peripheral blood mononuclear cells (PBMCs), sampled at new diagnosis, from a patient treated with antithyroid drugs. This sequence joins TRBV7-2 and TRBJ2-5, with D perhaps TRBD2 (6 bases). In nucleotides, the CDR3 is TGTGCCAGCAGAGACCGAGCGGGTACCGGGACCCAGTACTTC. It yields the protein CASRDRAGTGTQYF.